This TCR beta chain was recorded in a study of shared clonotypes between healthy human individuals. In the study overall: The study used three CD4 naive, three CD4 memory, two CD8 naive and one CD8 memory plate per donor. Broader study findings: The generation probabilities recorded for non-shared clonotypes fell below those of clonotypes shared by all four donors.

The CDR3 has 14 amino acids. CDR1 SQVTM and CDR2 ANQGSEA come from the germline V gene. Trimming removed 1 base from V and 4 bases from J, with 13 bases in between. About this clone itself: The antigen is undetermined.

The table came from immunoSEQ multiplex PCR; TCRdb's copy has only in-frame clones and leaves some out. The sample shows a few million clones, around 93% of them seen only once. A CD45RA-negative memory subset and a CD45RA+ naive subset were separated from the CD4+ cells. Sequenced material: naive CD4+ T cells from PBMCs. The sample's subset: CD45RA+ positively selected. The chain employs TRBV29-1 and TRBJ1-2; D perhaps matches TRBD1 (6 bases). This TCR was sampled from a man between 18 and 35 years old in good health. Some clones in this sample may be carry-over from other donors' samples. This chain's CDR3 is CSVEGRQDPYGYTF. Here the CDR3 DNA reads TGCAGCGTTGAAGGGCGACAGGATCCCTATGGCTACACCTTC.